The 31 T cell receptor beta chains listed next were all sequenced from one sample in a study of identical twins. TCRdb recomputed calls from the 5' RACE reads with MiXCR, one row per CDR3 protein. The profile shows 520,000 or so distinct CDR3 sequences, less than 25% of them singletons. Another study also made use of these data, one on T cells expressing NK-cell markers.

Source material: CD4+ T cells sorted from blood. These TCRs come from a woman younger than 30 in good health.

This clonotype was observed a handful of times. The V and J genes are TRBV12-3 or TRBV12-4 and TRBJ1-1, with TRBD1 identical over 11 bases. V lost 7 bases to trimming and J lost 11 bases; unmatched junction nucleotides: 9. The CDR3 is 13 amino acids. CDR3 sequence reads: CASTEDRGLTAFF. CDR3 nucleotide sequence: TGTGCCAGCACCGAGGACAGGGGGCTGACCGCTTTCTTT.

There are a few counts of this clonotype. V usage is TRBV20-1 and J usage is TRBJ2-7; TRBD1 matches at 9 bases. This CDR3 is built from 13 residues. Germline assignment: CDR1 DFQATT and CDR2 SNEGSKA (reference sequence). After removal of 5 bases from V and 6 bases from J, the junction contained 8 bases not matched to a gene. The CDR3 coding sequence is TGCAGTGCTGCCGGGACAGGGAAGGGCGAGCAGTACTTC. Translating gives CSAAGTGKGEQYF.

This clonotype has more than one count but fewer than ten. This chain uses TRBV18 with TRBJ2-2; D is uncertain. Germline loops: CDR1 KGHSH, CDR2 LQKENI. Trimming cost V 4 bases and J 6 bases, with 6 bases left between them. The CDR3 covers 12 residues. DNA for the CDR3: TGTGCCAGCTCACGAGTGGCCGGGGAGCTGTTTTTT. Translating gives CASSRVAGELFF.

The V and J genes are TRBV7-9 and TRBJ1-4; unclear D gene. Germline V gene lookup returns CDR1 SEHNR and CDR2 FQNEAQ (reference sequence). This CDR3 has 14 residues. Between the trimmed V and J ends, which lost 3 bases and 3 bases, there was a span of 8 bases. The CDR3 DNA is TGTGCCAGCAGCTTCATCGGTTCTAATGAAAAACTGTTTTTT. Protein: CASSFIGSNEKLFF. The full variable domain, its missing parts supplied by reference TRBV7-9 and TRBJ1-4, is DTGVSQNPRHKITKRGQNVTFRCDPISEHNRLYWYRQTLGQGPEFLTYFQNEAQLEKSRLLSDRFSAERPKGSFSTLEIQRTEQGDSAMYLCASSFIGSNEKLFFGSGTQLSVL.

The chain is built from TRBV5-6 and TRBJ2-5; the match to TRBD2 covers 11 bases. The germline CDR1 and CDR2 sequences are SGHDT and YYEEEE. After removal of 1 base from V and 2 bases from J, the junction contained 4 bases not matched to a gene. CDR3 length equals 16 residues. Written as DNA, the CDR3 is TGTGCCAGCAGCTTGTCTAGCGGGGGGTCGCAAGAGACCCAGTACTTC. This sequence encodes CASSLSSGGSQETQYF.

This clonotype was recorded a few times. The chain combines TRBV5-1 with TRBJ2-1; 10 bases fit TRBD2. This CDR3 spans 21 amino acids. With 3 bases clipped from V and 1 base from J, the junction kept 19 bases outside the gene matches. The germline V gene has CDR1 SGHRS and CDR2 YFSETQ. The CDR3 DNA sequence: TGCGCCAGCAGCTACCTGTCCGTCCCTAGCGGGGGCCGTTGGTCCTACAATGAGCAGTTCTTC. Amino acid sequence: CASSYLSVPSGGRWSYNEQFF.

The table lists this clonotype with many counts. The chain links TRBV20-1 to TRBJ1-1; D not resolved. V shed 0 bases and J shed 6 bases, with 5 bases lying between them. The length of the CDR3 is 11 residues. From germline, CDR1 is DFQATT and CDR2 SNEGSKA (reference sequence). The CDR3 DNA is TGCAGTGCTAGAGATCGTCCTGAAGCTTTCTTT. This encodes CSARDRPEAFF.

This clonotype occurred a few times. This chain connects TRBV20-1 to TRBJ1-1; D unclear. The germline V gene has CDR1 DFQATT and CDR2 SNEGSKA (reference sequence). V lost 7 bases and J 3 bases, leaving 9 bases between the germline ends. CDR3 length: 11 amino acids. CDR3 DNA: TGCAGTGGTAAGCCCCACACTGAAGCTTTCTTT. Translated: CSGKPHTEAFF.

This clonotype was recorded a few times. The rearrangement joins TRBV5-1 to TRBJ1-2; TRBD1 agrees at 9 bases. Trimming removed 2 bases from V and 4 bases from J; junction bases left unmatched: 9. The CDR3 is 16 residues long. CDR1 and CDR2 from the germline V gene are SGHRS and YFSETQ. The DNA of the CDR3 is TGCGCCAGCAGCTTCCTTGGGACAGGGACGGGCTATGGCTACACCTTC. The encoded protein is CASSFLGTGTGYGYTF.

Ten or more counts support this clonotype. This rearrangement joins TRBV10-3 to TRBJ2-1; TRBD1 aligns across 12 bases. Germline lookup yields CDR1 ENHRY and CDR2 SYGVKD. The CDR3 has 19 amino acids. With V trimmed by 10 bases and J by 7 bases, 23 bases remained unmatched. CDR3 loop: CATTPGPRSGTGGRNEQFF. The CDR3 nucleotides read TGTGCCACTACCCCAGGCCCGAGAAGTGGGACAGGGGGCCGAAATGAGCAGTTCTTC.

The chain links TRBV6-1 to TRBJ1-1, with 7 bases fitting TRBD1. This CDR3 spans 14 amino acids. Germline V gene sequence: CDR1 MNHNS, CDR2 SASEGT. V shed 8 bases and J 5 bases; nucleotides not matched to a gene: 11. CDR3 protein: CASLSDREGTEAFF. The CDR3 nucleotides read TGTGCCAGCTTATCCGACAGGGAGGGGACTGAAGCTTTCTTT.

This clonotype came up many times. The rearrangement joins TRBV12-3 or TRBV12-4 to TRBJ1-1; the match to TRBD1 covers 8 bases. V trimming: 3 bases; J trimming: 4 bases; junction bases outside the gene matches: 10. The CDR3 totals 16 residues. The CDR3, as DNA: TGTGCCAGCAGTTTCCTGGACTTCACAGGGGGCACTGAAGCTTTCTTT. Its protein product is CASSFLDFTGGTEAFF.

This clonotype was recorded only once. This sequence joins TRBV20-1 and TRBJ2-2; D gene ambiguous. CDR3 length: 13 amino acids. The germline V gene has CDR1 DFQATT and CDR2 SNEGSKA (reference sequence). V lost 3 bases and J lost 1, with 6 bases in between. The chain's CDR3 is CSASLQNTGELFF. CDR3 nucleotides: TGCAGTGCTAGTCTCCAGAACACCGGGGAGCTGTTTTTT.

Ten or more counts support this clonotype. The rearrangement links TRBV20-1 to TRBJ2-1; 15 positions agree with TRBD2. This CDR3 is 14 amino acids long. Unmatched junction bases numbered 4, after V lost 6 bases and J lost 7 bases. The germline V gene has CDR1 DFQATT and CDR2 SNEGSKA (reference sequence). The CDR3 nucleotides are TGCAGTGCCTGGACTAGCGGGAGGGCTAATGAGCAGTTCTTC. It specifies CSAWTSGRANEQFF.

The chain combines TRBV13 with TRBJ2-7, with D possibly being TRBD1 (7 bases). The V and J ends lost 3 bases and 3 bases respectively, with 24 bases between them. CDR1 and CDR2 (germline): PRHDT, FYEKMQ (reference sequence). The CDR3 has 18 amino acids. CDR3 amino acids: CASSFRTGGIPPYYEQYF. CDR3 nucleotides: TGTGCCAGCAGCTTCCGGACAGGCGGGATCCCGCCCTACTACGAGCAGTACTTC.

V usage is TRBV15 and J usage is TRBJ2-7; maybe TRBD2 (6 bases). Germline V CDR1 and CDR2: LNHNV, YYDKDF (reference sequence). Trimming pared 5 bases from V and 10 bases from J, leaving 24 bases between. The CDR3 sequence is 15 residues long. DNA of the CDR3: TGTGCCACCAGCCGAAGGTTGCGGGACGGAGCTCTCCAGTACTTC. Amino acids: CATSRRLRDGALQYF.

The rearrangement joins TRBV2 to TRBJ1-2; perhaps TRBD1 as D (6 bases). This CDR3 spans 16 amino acids. Trimming pared 6 bases from V and 8 bases from J, leaving 25 bases between. Germline CDR1 SNHLY, CDR2 FYNNEI. The DNA for the CDR3 is TGTGCCAGCAGGATCTGGGGGGGGCAGTCGCCCAGGGGCTACACCTTC. Its translation is CASRIWGGQSPRGYTF. Full variable domain (outside the CDR3, taken from reference TRBV2 and TRBJ1-2): EPEVTQTPSHQVTQMGQEVILRCVPISNHLYFYWYRQILGQKVEFLVSFYNNEISEKSEIFDDQFSVERPDGSNFTLKIRSTKLEDSAMYFCASRIWGGQSPRGYTFGSGTRLTVV.

The sample holds a few counts of this clonotype. This chain links TRBV10-1 with TRBJ2-2; D gene ambiguous. V was clipped by 2 bases and J by 6 bases, with 10 bases between them. The germline V gene encodes CDR1 WNHNN and CDR2 SYGVQD (reference sequence). The CDR3 sequence is 14 residues long. CDR3 sequence: CASSEARQSGELFF. CDR3 in DNA: TGCGCCAGCAGTGAGGCACGCCAGTCCGGGGAGCTGTTTTTT.

The CDR3 region is CASSEKTGGLETQYF. CDR3 DNA sequence: TGTGCCAGCAGTGAAAAGACAGGGGGATTAGAGACCCAGTACTTC. This rearrangement joins TRBV2 to TRBJ2-5, with TRBD1 matching over 9 bases. Germline V lookup: CDR1 SNHLY, CDR2 FYNNEI. The CDR3 consists of 15 residues. V was pared by 2 bases and J by 4 bases, with 5 bases of the junction left unmatched. Combining the CDR3 with reference TRBV2 and TRBJ2-5 gives the whole variable domain EPEVTQTPSHQVTQMGQEVILRCVPISNHLYFYWYRQILGQKVEFLVSFYNNEISEKSEIFDDQFSVERPDGSNFTLKIRSTKLEDSAMYFCASSEKTGGLETQYFGPGTRLLVL.

This clonotype appeared a few times. The V and J genes are TRBV7-3 and TRBJ2-7, with 9 bases fitting TRBD1. Trimming removed 2 bases from V and 6 bases from J; junction bases left unmatched: 5. This CDR3 region has 14 residues. The germline gives CDR1 SGHTA, CDR2 FQGTGA. The DNA of the CDR3 is TGTGCCAGCAGCTTAGGGACAGGGAGCCGCGAGCAGTACTTC. Its translation is CASSLGTGSREQYF.

This clonotype has at least ten counts. The CDR3 region is CASSPGQGGTEAFF. DNA of the CDR3: TGTGCCAGCAGTCCGGGACAGGGTGGCACTGAAGCTTTCTTT. V is TRBV6-1 and J is TRBJ1-1; 9 bases map to TRBD1. Germline CDR1 reads MNHNS; CDR2 reads SASEGT. After removal of 5 bases from V and 4 bases from J, the junction contained 5 bases not matched to a gene. The CDR3 runs 14 residues.

Only a few counts were recorded for this clonotype. The genes are TRBV5-1 and TRBJ1-2, with TRBD1 matching over 8 bases. CDR3 length equals 15 residues. V lost 0 bases to trimming and J lost 5 bases; unmatched junction nucleotides: 6. Germline lookup yields CDR1 SGHRS and CDR2 YFSETQ. DNA for the CDR3: TGCGCCAGCAGCTTGGCCAGGGGGCAAGGGTATGGCTACACCTTC. Residues: CASSLARGQGYGYTF.

V gene TRBV12-3 or TRBV12-4 combines with J gene TRBJ2-2; D is unclear. The CDR3 has 18 amino acids. Deletions cut 5 bases from V and 6 bases from J, with 25 bases between. As DNA, the CDR3 is TGTGCCAGCAGTCGTCAGAAGGGAACCCTCGAAGGCGCCGGGGAGCTGTTTTTT. It specifies CASSRQKGTLEGAGELFF.

This clonotype has only a few counts. The chain recombines TRBV7-9 with TRBJ2-1; 7 positions agree with TRBD1. Germline CDR1 is SEHNR and CDR2 is FQNEAQ (reference sequence). This CDR3 contains 15 residues. V shed 5 bases and J 8 bases; nucleotides not matched to a gene: 12. This CDR3 is CASSKKPGQRHEQFF. The CDR3 coding sequence is TGTGCCAGCAGCAAGAAACCGGGACAGCGACATGAGCAGTTCTTC.

Ten or more counts support this clonotype. The rearrangement uses TRBV5-1 and TRBJ2-3, with 8 bases aligning to TRBD2. After removal of 4 bases from V and 2 bases from J, the junction contained 6 bases not matched to a gene. The CDR3 contains 15 residues. The germline V gene has CDR1 SGHRS and CDR2 YFSETQ. CDR3 protein: CASSPREGLTDTQYF. In DNA, the CDR3 is TGCGCCAGCAGCCCTCGGGAGGGCCTCACAGATACGCAGTATTTT.

This clonotype was detected only a few times. The chain links TRBV20-1 to TRBJ1-5, with D possibly TRBD1 on 6 matching bases. Trimming cost V 5 bases and J 7 bases, with 21 bases left between them. CDR3 length: 15 amino acids. Germline CDR1 is DFQATT and CDR2 is SNEGSKA (reference sequence). CDR3 nucleotides: TGCAGTGCTTTCCGAAGTGGCAGGGGTGACCAGCCCCAGCATTTT. Encoded protein: CSAFRSGRGDQPQHF.

V usage is TRBV20-1 and J usage is TRBJ2-7; TRBD1 matches at 9 bases. Germline V CDR1 and CDR2: DFQATT, SNEGSKA (reference sequence). Trimming at V came to 0 bases and at J to 3 bases, leaving 12 bases not matched to a gene. The CDR3 consists of 17 residues. This chain's CDR3 is CSARDLEVGDRVYEQYF. Here the CDR3 DNA reads TGCAGTGCTAGAGATCTAGAGGTGGGGGACAGGGTCTACGAGCAGTACTTC.

This clonotype was recorded a few times. The V gene is TRBV5-1, the J gene TRBJ1-2; no clear D gene. Trimming took 4 bases from V and 5 from J, leaving 12 bases between them. Per germline, CDR1 SGHRS and CDR2 YFSETQ. The CDR3 sequence is 13 residues long. Here the CDR3 DNA reads TGCGCCAGCAGCCCGGTACAAGAATATGGCTACACCTTC. Translated: CASSPVQEYGYTF.

The chain recombines TRBV5-1 with TRBJ2-7; maybe TRBD1 (6 bases). Germline V gives CDR1 SGHRS, CDR2 YFSETQ. V was pared by 0 bases and J by 5 bases, with 15 bases between. The CDR3 covers 15 residues. The CDR3 bases are TGCGCCAGCAGCTTGGCACTGGGGGCGAGGGACGAGCAGTACTTC. Protein sequence: CASSLALGARDEQYF.

The gene calls are TRBV5-1 and TRBJ2-3, with D perhaps matching TRBD2 (6 bases). The CDR3 length is 16 residues. V lost 0 bases to trimming and J lost 6 bases, with 17 bases between them. From germline, CDR1 is SGHRS and CDR2 YFSETQ. CDR3 residues: CASSLVGPPGADTQYF. DNA for the CDR3: TGCGCCAGCAGCTTGGTTGGGCCCCCGGGAGCCGATACGCAGTATTTT.

The rearrangement links TRBV20-1 to TRBJ2-1; D gene ambiguous. Deletions cut 6 bases from V and 8 bases from J, with 14 bases between. This CDR3 contains 12 residues. Germline CDR1 and CDR2: DFQATT and SNEGSKA (reference sequence). CDR3 nucleotides: TGCAGTGCGCCAGATTACTCCCATGAGCAGTTCTTC. The encoded protein is CSAPDYSHEQFF.